This T cell receptor (beta chain) was profiled in a study of CD8 T cells in Susac syndrome. Sequencing of TCR beta covered CD8+ and CD4+ T cells obtained from blood. Controls matched for sex and age were healthy donors. FACS was used to enrich TEMRA cells, whereas the CD8+ and CD4+ T cells were obtained by negative isolation. V lost 4 bases to trimming and J lost 5 bases, with 20 bases between them. The CDR3 is 15 amino acids. The germline V gene has CDR1 SQVTM and CDR2 ANQGSEA. Random hexamers served to reverse transcribe about 0.5 to 1 ug RNA. With immunoSEQ multiplex PCR, TCR beta CDR3 was amplified across 54 Vbeta and 13 Jbeta. TCRdb redid the calling of the immunoSEQ multiplex PCR reads with MiXCR, one entry per CDR3 protein. The sample contains 140,000 to 150,000 distinct CDR3 sequences, roughly 95% of which appear only once.

The sample taken for sequencing was CD4+ T cells from PBMCs. The chain combines TRBV29-1 with TRBJ1-2, with a weak D call TRBD1 (5 bases). The receptor was derived from a human donor in good health. CDR3 sequence reads: CSVGGHQKNPYGYTF. The CDR3 DNA reads TGCAGCGTTGGAGGACATCAAAAGAACCCGTATGGCTACACCTTC.